The source of this T cell receptor beta chain is a study of beta chain features in type 1 diabetes. With regard to this clone: Antigen unknown.

Regarding the study as a whole: Shorter TCRB CDR3s, moderately but significantly so, marked every one of the four CD4+ subsets in Type 1 diabetes patients.

The study reverse transcribed the entire isolated RNA, so it sequenced expressed TCRB transcripts. The table came from immunoSEQ multiplex PCR; TCRdb's copy has only in-frame clones and leaves some out. The top ten clones hold roughly 0.12% of a sample with over 600,000 clones, about an eighth of them seen once. The receptor's source is a man aged 30 to 39 with type 1 diabetes. Sequencing input: naive CD4+ T cells from blood.

DNA for the CDR3: TGTGCCAGCAGTGAACGGGGCAGGGACGCTGAGCAGTTCTTC. It translates to CASSERGRDAEQFF. The V gene is TRBV2, the J gene TRBJ2-1, with D possibly called TRBD1 or TRBD2 (5 bases each). CDR3 length: 14 amino acids. The germline V gene encodes CDR1 SNHLY and CDR2 FYNNEI. The V end lost 2 bases, the J end lost 9 bases, and 14 bases lay between the germline ends.